Below are 5 T cell receptor beta chains sequenced from a single sample in a study of blood T cell repertoires in COVID-19. Here immunoSEQ multiplex PCR was the method, and the copy in TCRdb shows in-frame clones only, minus some. The repertoire holds around 340,000 clones, with roughly 86% as singletons. The source material was PBMCs or T cells enriched from blood (not recorded which). These receptors came from a woman aged 30 to 39 who had been exposed to COVID-19.

The chain joins TRBV6-5 to TRBJ2-7, with TRBD1 matching 7 bases. CDR1 is MNHEY, CDR2 SVGAGI, per germline. V lost 7 bases, J lost 2 bases, and 5 bases stayed unmatched. There are 13 residues in the CDR3. CDR3 sequence: CASTKGQTYEQYF. The CDR3 DNA follows: TGTGCCAGCACCAAGGGACAGACCTACGAGCAGTACTTC.

This chain connects TRBV19 to TRBJ1-4; TRBD1 aligns across 9 bases. The germline gives CDR1 LNHDA, CDR2 SQIVND (reference sequence). The CDR3 is made up of 13 amino acids. The ends lost 8 bases at V and 8 bases at J; junction bases unmatched: 6. The CDR3 nucleotides are TGTGCCAGTCACAGGACAGGGGTGGAAAAACTGTTTTTT. Its translation: CASHRTGVEKLFF. The full variable domain, with the rest looked up from reference TRBV19 and TRBJ1-4, is DGGITQSPKYLFRKEGQNVTLSCEQNLNHDAMYWYRQDPGQGLRLIYYSQIVNDFQKGDIAEGYSVSREKKESFPLTVTSAQKNPTAFYLCASHRTGVEKLFFGSGTQLSVL.

V and J are TRBV27 and TRBJ1-1; D remains ambiguous. Germline values: CDR1 MNHEY, CDR2 SMNVEV (reference sequence). V lost 8 bases to trimming and J lost 5 bases, with 9 bases between them. The CDR3 contains 11 residues. The CDR3 nucleotides are TGTGCCAGCCTGGGAGGTACTGAAGCTTTCTTT. It specifies CASLGGTEAFF.

V usage is TRBV2 and J usage is TRBJ2-7; possible D gene TRBD2, 6 bases. Germline-derived CDR1 and CDR2 are SNHLY and FYNNEI. The CDR3 runs 13 residues. V was shortened by 7 bases and J by 1 base, with 11 bases between the two germline ends. CDR3 residues: CASTRERSYEQYF. In nucleotides, the CDR3 is TGTGCCAGCACTCGGGAGAGGTCCTACGAGCAGTACTTC.

The chain carries TRBV19 and TRBJ2-5, with 8 bases lining up with TRBD2. V lost 3 bases to trimming and J lost 5 bases; unmatched junction nucleotides: 8. This CDR3 has 15 amino acids. Germline lookup yields CDR1 LNHDA and CDR2 SQIVND (reference sequence). The DNA for the CDR3 is TGTGCCAGTAGTATGGGCGGGGGGCTCCGGGAGACCCAGTACTTC. It encodes CASSMGGGLRETQYF. The variable domain in full, with the rest retrieved from reference TRBV19 and TRBJ2-5, is DGGITQSPKYLFRKEGQNVTLSCEQNLNHDAMYWYRQDPGQGLRLIYYSQIVNDFQKGDIAEGYSVSREKKESFPLTVTSAQKNPTAFYLCASSMGGGLRETQYFGPGTRLLVL.